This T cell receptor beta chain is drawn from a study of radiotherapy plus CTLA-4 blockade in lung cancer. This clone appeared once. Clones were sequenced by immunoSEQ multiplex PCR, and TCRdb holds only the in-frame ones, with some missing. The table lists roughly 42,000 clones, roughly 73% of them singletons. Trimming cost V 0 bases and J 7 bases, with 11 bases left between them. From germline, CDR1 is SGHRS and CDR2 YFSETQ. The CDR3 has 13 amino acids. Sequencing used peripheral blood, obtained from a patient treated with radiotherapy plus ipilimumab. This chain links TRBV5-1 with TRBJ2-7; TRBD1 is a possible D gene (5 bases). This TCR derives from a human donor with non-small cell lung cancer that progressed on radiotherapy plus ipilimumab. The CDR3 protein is CASSLAPGKEQYF. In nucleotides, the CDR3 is TGCGCCAGCAGCTTGGCCCCAGGGAAGGAGCAGTACTTC.